This T cell receptor (beta chain) was recovered during a study of cytomegalovirus exposure and HLA in healthy donors. CDR3 length: 14 residues. Germline V CDR1 and CDR2: SNHLY, FYNNEI. Trimming cost V 2 bases and J 4 bases, with 8 bases left between them. Use of 60 Vbeta and 13 Jbeta primers characterized the PCR. Here immunoSEQ multiplex PCR was the method, and the copy in TCRdb shows in-frame clones only, minus some. The sample has roughly 120,000 clones; 70% to 80% are singletons. This clonotype was sampled from a man aged 45-65 years in good health and CMV-seropositive. V usage is TRBV2 and J usage is TRBJ2-2, with D unclear. Sequencing input: PBMCs. The DNA of the CDR3 is TGTGCCAGCAGTGAACTGTTTGTCACCGGGGAGCTGTTTTTT. It encodes CASSELFVTGELFF.